The 19 T cell receptor beta chains in this list originate from one sample, sequenced in a study of OX40 agonist ivuxolimab in advanced cancers. Some clones are missing from TCRdb's copy, which holds only in-frame ones; the method was immunoSEQ multiplex PCR. Counted here are 25,000 to 30,000 clones, roughly 87% occurring once; the ten biggest clones make up 12% to 15%. The specimen comprised CD4+ or CD8+ T cells sorted from blood, sampled in a trial of the OX40 agonist ivuxolimab. These receptor sequences come from an adult with an advanced solid tumor such as melanoma, head and neck, liver or kidney cancer.

The chain employs TRBV7-9 and TRBJ1-4; D is perhaps TRBD1 (6 bases). V shed 0 bases and J shed 4 bases, with 6 bases lying between them. The germline gives CDR1 SEHNR, CDR2 FQNEAQ (reference sequence). CDR3 size: 14 residues. CDR3 nucleotide sequence: TGTGCCAGCAGCTTAGCCAGGGGTAATGAAAAACTGTTTTTT. Translation: CASSLARGNEKLFF.

This sequence joins TRBV14 and TRBJ2-1, with 13 bases identical to TRBD2. After removal of 5 bases from V and 5 bases from J, the junction contained 9 bases not matched to a gene. This CDR3 has 17 residues. Germline CDR1 SGHDN, CDR2 FVKESK. The CDR3 DNA reads TGTGCCAGCAGCTCAAGAGCAACTAGCGGGAGGGACAATGAGCAGTTCTTC. Translation: CASSSRATSGRDNEQFF.

This clone was recorded a few times. This chain links TRBV4-3 with TRBJ2-7, with unresolved D. V dropped 0 bases and J dropped 2 bases, with 11 bases sitting between them. The V gene's germline CDR1 is LGHNA and CDR2 YSLEER. The CDR3 extends over 15 amino acids. Written as DNA, the CDR3 is TGCGCCAGCAGCCAAGAAAAACACGACCCCTACGAGCAGTACTTC. It is translated as CASSQEKHDPYEQYF.

The chain recombines TRBV19 with TRBJ2-7, with 7 bases aligning to TRBD1. Per the germline V gene, CDR1 is LNHDA and CDR2 is SQIVND (reference sequence). V shed 6 bases, J shed 3 bases, and the junction held 8 bases outside the gene matches. This CDR3 is built from 14 residues. The CDR3 loop reads CASSSPGQNYEQYF. CDR3 in DNA: TGTGCCAGTAGCTCTCCGGGACAGAACTACGAGCAGTACTTC.

The chain combines TRBV19 with TRBJ2-7; no clear D. The CDR3 sequence is 16 residues long. The V gene lost 6 bases and the J gene lost 0 bases, with 18 bases spanning the gap. Germline CDR1 and CDR2: LNHDA and SQIVND (reference sequence). The CDR3 DNA follows: TGTGCCAGTAGCAGCCGGGTAACGCTCAGCTCCTACGAGCAGTACTTC. This codes for CASSSRVTLSSYEQYF.

The rearrangement joins TRBV28 to TRBJ1-4; 8 positions match TRBD1. Germline-derived CDR1 and CDR2 are MDHEN and SYDVKM. CDR3 size: 17 residues. V dropped 3 bases and J dropped 7; count of bases not matched to a gene: 13. CDR3 in DNA: TGTGCCAGCAGTTTGAAGACAGGGGAAGATTTTGGTGAAAAACTGTTTTTT. Amino acid sequence: CASSLKTGEDFGEKLFF.

This sequence joins TRBV27 and TRBJ2-3; D is possibly TRBD1 (5 bases). CDR1 is MNHEY and CDR2 is SMNVEV in the germline V gene (reference sequence). The CDR3 length is 15 residues. The V end lost 4 bases, the J end lost 0 bases, and 11 bases lay between the germline ends. CDR3 region: CASSSQGTSTDTQYF. The DNA of the CDR3 is TGTGCCAGCAGTTCGCAGGGAACTAGCACAGATACGCAGTATTTT.

With regard to this clone: The junction and the germline gene differ at one end; a read error may be behind it. The chain couples TRBV28 to TRBJ2-7; the match to TRBD2 covers 10 bases. Germline V gene sequence: CDR1 MDHEN, CDR2 SYDVKM. The CDR3 sequence is 18 residues long. The CDR3 region is CASSPRASGSKVVRERYF. CDR3 DNA sequence: TGTGCCAGCAGCCCCAGGGCTAGCGGGAGTAAGGTAGTTCGGGAGCGGTACTTC.

The V gene is TRBV11-3, the J gene TRBJ1-1, with D possibly being TRBD1 (6 bases). Germline values: CDR1 SGHNT, CDR2 YENEEA. V was clipped by 1 base and J by 4 bases, with 7 bases between them. This CDR3 has 13 amino acids. The CDR3 loop is CASSLGTATEAFF. The CDR3 DNA reads TGTGCCAGCAGCTTAGGGACAGCCACTGAAGCTTTCTTT. Complete variable domain (other parts from reference TRBV11-3 and TRBJ1-1): EAGVVQSPRYKIIEKKQPVAFWCNPISGHNTLYWYLQNLGQGPELLIRYENEEAVDDSQLPKDRFSAERLKGVDSTLKIQPAELGDSAVYLCASSLGTATEAFFGQGTRLTVV.

This chain links TRBV5-4 with TRBJ2-7; TRBD2 aligns across 14 bases. CDR1 and CDR2 (germline): SGHNT, YYREEE (reference sequence). There are 16 residues in the CDR3. V gave up 4 bases and J gave up 6 bases; unmatched junction bases: 9. CDR3 sequence (DNA): TGTGCCAGCAGCACGTGGACTAGCGGGAGGTATCGCGAGCAGTACTTC. This encodes CASSTWTSGRYREQYF.

The V gene is TRBV2, the J gene TRBJ2-7; 7 bases agree with TRBD2. The CDR3 covers 16 residues. CDR1 SNHLY and CDR2 FYNNEI come from the germline V gene. The J segment lost 1 base and the V segment lost 7 bases, leaving 13 bases of the junction unmatched. CDR3 nucleotide sequence: TGTGCCAGCATAGAAGGTGCGGGAGCCGCTTCCTACGAGCAGTACTTC. Translating it yields CASIEGAGAASYEQYF. Combining the CDR3 with reference TRBV2 and TRBJ2-7 gives the whole variable domain EPEVTQTPSHQVTQMGQEVILRCVPISNHLYFYWYRQILGQKVEFLVSFYNNEISEKSEIFDDQFSVERPDGSNFTLKIRSTKLEDSAMYFCASIEGAGAASYEQYFGPGTRLTVT.

This clone occurred once. The CDR3 DNA reads TGTGCCAGCAGCTTCCCTCTACAGGGACGCTATGGCTACACCTTC. Translating it yields CASSFPLQGRYGYTF. The chain links TRBV7-9 to TRBJ1-2; perhaps TRBD1 as D (6 bases). The germline V gene encodes CDR1 SEHNR and CDR2 FQNEAQ (reference sequence). The V end lost 3 bases, the J end lost 4 bases, and 15 bases lay between the germline ends. This CDR3 contains 15 residues.

The CDR3 protein is CASSIDSSYEQYF. The CDR3 coding sequence is TGTGCCAGTAGTATAGACAGCTCCTACGAGCAGTACTTC. The chain uses TRBV19 and TRBJ2-7; no firm D call. The CDR3 consists of 13 residues. Germline CDR1 LNHDA, CDR2 SQIVND (reference sequence). Trimming stripped 0 bases from V and 0 bases from J, with 3 bases between.

This chain links TRBV6-5 with TRBJ2-7; 10 nucleotides match TRBD2. The CDR3 runs to 16 residues. Germline V gene sequence: CDR1 MNHEY, CDR2 SVGAGI. The J segment lost 2 bases and the V segment lost 0 bases, leaving 4 bases of the junction unmatched. The CDR3 DNA follows: TGTGCCAGCAGTTACTCGTCTAGCGGGAGCACCTACGAGCAGTACTTC. Its protein is CASSYSSSGSTYEQYF.

The chain links TRBV5-4 to TRBJ1-3; maybe TRBD1 (6 bases). Germline loops: CDR1 SGHNT, CDR2 YYREEE (reference sequence). The length of the CDR3 is 14 residues. V was clipped by 3 bases and J by 0 bases, with 7 bases between them. The DNA for the CDR3 is TGTGCCAGCAGCTGGGGGCTCTCTGGAAACACCATATATTTT. Encoded protein: CASSWGLSGNTIYF.

The CDR3 nucleotides are TGTGCCAGCAGCTTCACTGGGCAGGCGCTAACCTACGAGCAGTACTTC. The encoded protein is CASSFTGQALTYEQYF. The rearrangement joins TRBV5-6 to TRBJ2-7; D not certain. The CDR3 is made up of 16 amino acids. Germline CDR1 SGHDT, CDR2 YYEEEE. V dropped 2 bases and J dropped 2 bases, with 17 bases sitting between them.

This chain uses TRBV29-1 with TRBJ2-1; 8 positions agree with TRBD1. Trimming took 3 bases from V and 4 from J; bases not matched to a gene: 11. The CDR3 contains 16 residues. Germline V gives CDR1 SQVTM, CDR2 ANQGSEA. The CDR3 protein is CSVEGVGQGTYNEQFF. DNA of the CDR3: TGCAGCGTTGAGGGAGTAGGACAGGGAACTTACAATGAGCAGTTCTTC.

The chain recombines TRBV7-6 with TRBJ1-1; no reliable D call. Trimming pared 4 bases from V and 5 bases from J, leaving 11 bases between. Per germline, CDR1 SGHVS and CDR2 FNYEAQ. The CDR3 is 13 amino acids. CDR3 region: CASSYQVRTEAFF. CDR3 in DNA: TGTGCCAGCAGCTACCAGGTTCGGACTGAAGCTTTCTTT.

The V gene is TRBV9, the J gene TRBJ2-1; D gene unclear. The germline V gene has CDR1 SGDLS and CDR2 YYNGEE. There are 15 residues in the CDR3. Between the trimmed V and J ends, which lost 4 bases and 0 bases, there was a span of 11 bases. DNA of the CDR3: TGTGCCAGCAGCTTGATGGATAGCTCCTACAATGAGCAGTTCTTC. This sequence encodes CASSLMDSSYNEQFF.